The present T cell receptor beta chain was sequenced within a study of blood T cell repertoires in COVID-19. Looking at the study overall: In each case, the material was cDNA or gDNA derived from T cells, B-cell-depleted T cells, or PBMCs.

TCRdb's table, derived via immunoSEQ multiplex PCR, lists solely in-frame clones and lacks some. The data contain a few hundred thousand clones, around 90% of them singletons. The count of this clone is one. The study assigned cohorts using participant-reported clinical history. Recovered participants had two consecutive negative NP/OP PCR tests, healthcare professional clearance, or symptom resolution. The CDR3 consists of 15 residues. The germline CDR1 and CDR2 sequences are MDHEN and SYDVKM. J was trimmed by 7 bases and V by 7 bases; bases with no gene match: 12. Sequencing was carried out using PBMCs or T cells enriched from blood (not recorded which). The V and J genes are TRBV28 and TRBJ2-1; 8 bases agree with TRBD1. The TCR sequence derives from a woman aged 30 to 39 who had recovered from COVID-19. CDR3 nucleotide sequence: TGTGCCAGCAACAAACCAGGGGGCCATGGGAATGAGCAGTTCTTC. As protein: CASNKPGGHGNEQFF.